This T cell receptor (beta chain) was profiled in a study of cytomegalovirus exposure and HLA in healthy donors. The study, taken as a whole, reports: Judged likely to be a sequencing artifact was a cluster of highly shared sequence variants.

The PCR employed 60 Vbeta primers together with 13 Jbeta primers. The data were produced by immunoSEQ multiplex PCR, yet TCRdb's version contains in-frame clones alone and is incomplete. The sample has around 200,000 clones, around 86% seen once. For this clone: Its antigen is currently unknown.

The source is a man aged 50 or older in good health and CMV-seronegative. The sequenced material came from PBMCs.

The CDR3 region is CASRQGDTGELFF. In DNA, the CDR3 is TGTGCCTCGAGACAGGGCGACACCGGGGAGCTGTTTTTT. This chain joins TRBV6-5 and TRBJ2-2, with 7 bases lining up with TRBD1. Per germline, CDR1 MNHEY and CDR2 SVGAGI. This CDR3 region has 13 residues. The V segment lost 11 bases and the J segment 3 bases; nucleotides outside the gene matches: 6.